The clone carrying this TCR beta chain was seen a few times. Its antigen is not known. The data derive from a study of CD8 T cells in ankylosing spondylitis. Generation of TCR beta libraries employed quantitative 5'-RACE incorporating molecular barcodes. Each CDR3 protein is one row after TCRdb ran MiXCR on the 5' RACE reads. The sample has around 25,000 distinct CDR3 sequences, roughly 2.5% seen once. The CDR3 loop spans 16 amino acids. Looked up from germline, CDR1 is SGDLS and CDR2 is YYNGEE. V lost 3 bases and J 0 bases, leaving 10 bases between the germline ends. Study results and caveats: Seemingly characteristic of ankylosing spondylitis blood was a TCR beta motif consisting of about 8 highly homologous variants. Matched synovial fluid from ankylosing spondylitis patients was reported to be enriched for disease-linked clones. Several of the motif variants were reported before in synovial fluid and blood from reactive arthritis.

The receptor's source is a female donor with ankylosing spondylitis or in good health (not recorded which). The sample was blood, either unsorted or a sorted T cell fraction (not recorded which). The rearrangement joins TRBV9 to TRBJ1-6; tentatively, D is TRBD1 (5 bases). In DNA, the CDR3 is TGTGCCAGCAGCGGAGCGGGGGGCTCCTATAATTCACCCCTCCACTTT. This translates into CASSGAGGSYNSPLHF. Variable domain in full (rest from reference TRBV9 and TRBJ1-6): DSGVTQTPKHLITATGQRVTLRCSPRSGDLSVYWYQQSLDQGLQFLIQYYNGEERAKGNILERFSAQQFPDLHSELNLSSLELGDSALYFCASSGAGGSYNSPLHFGNGTRLTVT.